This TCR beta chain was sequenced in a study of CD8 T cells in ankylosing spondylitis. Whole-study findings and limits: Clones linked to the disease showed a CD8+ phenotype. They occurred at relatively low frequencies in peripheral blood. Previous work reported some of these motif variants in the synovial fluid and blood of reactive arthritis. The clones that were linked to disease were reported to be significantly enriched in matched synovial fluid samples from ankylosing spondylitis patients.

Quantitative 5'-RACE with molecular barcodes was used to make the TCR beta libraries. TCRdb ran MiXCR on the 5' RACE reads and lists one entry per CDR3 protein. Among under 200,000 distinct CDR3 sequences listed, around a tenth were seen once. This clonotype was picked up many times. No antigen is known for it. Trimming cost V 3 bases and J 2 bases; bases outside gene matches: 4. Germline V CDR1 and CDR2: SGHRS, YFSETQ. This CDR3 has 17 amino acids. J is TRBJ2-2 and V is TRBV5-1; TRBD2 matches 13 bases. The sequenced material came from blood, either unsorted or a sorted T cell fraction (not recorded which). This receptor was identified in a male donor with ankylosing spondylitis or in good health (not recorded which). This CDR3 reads CASSSGLAGSNTGELFF. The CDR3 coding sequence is TGCGCCAGCAGCTCGGGACTAGCGGGGAGCAACACCGGGGAGCTGTTTTTT.